Listed here are 32 T cell receptor beta chains from one sample, sequenced in a study of molecular identifiers for immune sequencing clone quantification. TCRdb called the PCR reads again in MiXCR, with one record for every CDR3 protein. The table records approximately 680,000 distinct CDR3 sequences, 25% of them present only once. Sequences were obtained from naive CD8+ T cells from blood, with Jurkat cell RNA spiked in. Indicated subset: FACS-sorted CD8+CD4-CCR7+CD45RA+ naive T cells. Source of these receptors: a human donor in good health. Some libraries in this study had Jurkat cell RNA spiked in.

The chain has TRBV30 and TRBJ2-1; D possibly corresponds to TRBD1 (6 bases). In germline, CDR1 is GTSNPN, CDR2 SVGIG (reference sequence). The CDR3 spans 14 residues. Deletions cut 4 bases from V and 4 bases from J, with 14 bases between. The CDR3 protein is CAWMFGGPYNEQFF. As DNA, the CDR3 is TGTGCCTGGATGTTTGGGGGCCCATACAATGAGCAGTTCTTC.

The chain combines TRBV19 with TRBJ1-2; the D gene is possibly TRBD1 (6 bases). Germline CDR1 is LNHDA and CDR2 is SQIVND (reference sequence). This CDR3 comprises 18 residues. V gave up 3 bases and J gave up 1 base, with 21 bases separating them. The CDR3 reads CASSIVETGPSINYGYTF. The CDR3 bases are TGTGCCAGTAGTATTGTGGAGACAGGACCTTCCATTAACTATGGCTACACCTTC.

This clonotype was seen only once. Sequence at one end of the junction differs from germline and may be a read error. The V and J genes are TRBV20-1 and TRBJ1-1; D is possibly TRBD1 (6 bases). The CDR3 is made up of 16 amino acids. The germline CDR1 and CDR2 sequences are DFQATT and SNEGSKA (reference sequence). The CDR3 DNA reads TGCAGGGCTAGAGGGGGGGGCGGGCAACAGAACACTGAAGCTTTCTTT. Translating it yields CRARGGGGQQNTEAFF.

This clonotype was seen a handful of times. The chain employs TRBV25-1 and TRBJ2-3, with 7 bases aligning to TRBD2. The CDR3 loop spans 14 amino acids. Germline V CDR1 and CDR2: MGHDK, SYGVNS. The V segment lost 2 bases and the J segment 6 bases; nucleotides outside the gene matches: 5. CDR3 in amino acids: CASSEGGGSDTQYF. The CDR3 DNA sequence: TGTGCCAGCAGTGAAGGGGGGGGGTCCGATACGCAGTATTTT.

This sequence joins TRBV30 and TRBJ1-1; 7 positions agree with TRBD1. The germline V gene encodes CDR1 GTSNPN and CDR2 SVGIG (reference sequence). With 4 bases clipped from V and 5 bases from J, the junction kept 10 bases outside the gene matches. This CDR3 region has 14 residues. The CDR3 bases are TGTGCCTGGACCCGGTCAGGGGGACGAACTGAAGCTTTCTTT. Encoded protein: CAWTRSGGRTEAFF.

This clonotype was counted a few times. The gene calls are TRBV2 and TRBJ2-7; TRBD1 agrees at 8 bases. The CDR3 sequence is 14 residues long. Trimming took 6 bases from V and 3 from J; bases not matched to a gene: 7. CDR1 and CDR2 from the germline V gene are SNHLY and FYNNEI. Here the CDR3 reads CASRQGTGYYEQYF. CDR3 sequence (DNA): TGTGCCAGCAGACAAGGGACAGGTTACTACGAGCAGTACTTC.

This clonotype was counted a few times. V is TRBV7-2 and J is TRBJ2-5; TRBD2 aligns across 7 bases. The germline gives CDR1 SGHTA, CDR2 FQGNSA. After removal of 5 bases from V and 5 bases from J, the junction contained 11 bases not matched to a gene. This CDR3 comprises 15 residues. CDR3 nucleotide sequence: TGTGCCAGCAGCCCCCGGTGGGAGGGAGAGGAGACCCAGTACTTC. This encodes CASSPRWEGEETQYF.

This clonotype was seen repeatedly, ten times or more. The chain has TRBV27 and TRBJ1-1, with D unclear. Germline CDR1 reads MNHEY; CDR2 reads SMNVEV (reference sequence). This CDR3 is built from 13 residues. Between the trimmed V and J ends, which lost 0 bases and 8 bases, there was a span of 10 bases. CDR3 loop: CASSLSPVLEAFF. CDR3 DNA sequence: TGTGCCAGCAGTTTATCTCCCGTCCTGGAAGCTTTCTTT.

The chain employs TRBV20-1 and TRBJ1-3; possible D gene TRBD1, 5 bases. CDR1 and CDR2 (germline): DFQATT, SNEGSKA (reference sequence). Between the trimmed V and J ends, which lost 1 base and 0 bases, there was a span of 10 bases. The length of the CDR3 is 15 residues. The CDR3 DNA reads TGCAGTGCTAGAGTGTGGGGCGACTCTGGAAACACCATATATTTT. Translation: CSARVWGDSGNTIYF.

A note on this clonotype: The DNA is omitted, as the CDR3 cannot be located on it reliably, and the CDR3 follows TCRdb's listing. The V gene is TRBV7-9, the J gene TRBJ2-7; the DNA was not compared with TRBD1, the D call given in the table. Germline V gene sequence: CDR1 SEHNR, CDR2 FQNEAQ (reference sequence). The CDR3 is made up of 12 amino acids, end residues included. CDR3 region: CASSLWGQGAQF.

V is TRBV29-1 and J is TRBJ2-1; 9 nucleotides match TRBD2. Germline CDR1 SQVTM, CDR2 ANQGSEA. Trimming removed 0 bases from V and 5 bases from J; junction bases left unmatched: 5. The CDR3 runs 15 residues. CDR3 in amino acids: CSVEDGTSRDNEQFF. The CDR3 DNA sequence: TGCAGCGTTGAAGATGGGACTAGCCGAGACAATGAGCAGTTCTTC.

This clonotype was recorded only once. V usage is TRBV6-5 and J usage is TRBJ1-2; a possible D gene is TRBD1 (5 bases). Per the germline V gene, CDR1 is MNHEY and CDR2 is SVGAGI. The CDR3 loop spans 13 amino acids. Deletions cut 6 bases from V and 6 bases from J, with 14 bases between. The DNA for the CDR3 is TGTGCCAGCAGACCCTACGGGGACCATGGCTACACCTTC. It yields the protein CASRPYGDHGYTF.

With respect to this clonotype: One end of the junction varies from germline; a read error may be responsible. The CDR3: CASSLTGGQHQHF. CDR3 DNA sequence: TGTGCCAGCAGTTTAACCGGTGGCCAGCACCAGCATTTT. The chain carries TRBV28 and TRBJ1-5; D gene uncertain. CDR1 MDHEN and CDR2 SYDVKM come from the germline V gene. This CDR3 is 13 amino acids long.

In this sample, this clonotype turned up a few times. The CDR3 is CASSQDTSGGTDTQYF. CDR3 nucleotide sequence: TGTGCCAGCAGCCAGGACACTAGCGGAGGCACAGATACGCAGTATTTT. The chain has TRBV3-1 and TRBJ2-3; 8 bases line up with TRBD2. The CDR3 is 16 amino acids. The V segment lost 3 bases and the J segment 1 base; nucleotides outside the gene matches: 6. CDR1 and CDR2 from the germline V gene are LGHDT and YNNKEL (reference sequence).

This clonotype was seen many times. The chain is built from TRBV5-1 and TRBJ2-3, with TRBD1 matching 7 bases. The ends lost 4 bases at V and 3 bases at J; junction bases unmatched: 14. Looked up from germline, CDR1 is SGHRS and CDR2 is YFSETQ. The length of the CDR3 is 17 residues. The CDR3 reads CASSPETGWRATDTQYF. The CDR3 DNA is TGCGCCAGCAGCCCGGAGACAGGGTGGAGAGCGACAGATACGCAGTATTTT.

Details on this clonotype: A read error may explain this, as a much larger clone is one base away. This sequence joins TRBV5-6 and TRBJ1-5; D call uncertain. The germline gives CDR1 SGHDT, CDR2 YYEEEE. The CDR3 runs 15 residues. Written as DNA, the CDR3 is TGTGCCAGCAGCTTAAAGAGACTTAGCAATCAGCCCCGGCATTTT. This sequence encodes CASSLKRLSNQPRHF.

The chain couples TRBV19 to TRBJ1-5; 7 nucleotides line up with TRBD1. CDR3 size: 15 residues. Trimming cost V 3 bases and J 7 bases; bases outside gene matches: 9. Germline V gene sequence: CDR1 LNHDA, CDR2 SQIVND (reference sequence). The CDR3 DNA reads TGTGCCAGTAGTATTAGGACAGGAGTACCCCAGCCCCAGCATTTT. Protein product: CASSIRTGVPQPQHF.

Turning to this clonotype: This could be a read error, since a much larger clone is one nucleotide away. The J gene is TRBJ2-3, the V gene TRBV6-1, with D possibly called TRBD1 or TRBD2 (5 bases each). Germline V lookup: CDR1 MNHNS, CDR2 SASEGT. The CDR3 length is 14 residues. Trimming removed 5 bases from V and 2 bases from J, with 11 bases in between. CDR3 DNA sequence: TGTGCCAGCAGTCCTCTGGGGACCACAGATACGCAGTATTTT. Translated: CASSPLGTTDTQYF.

Many counts were recorded for this clonotype. The CDR3 sequence is CASSLGQGGIQYF. DNA for the CDR3: TGTGCCAGCAGCTTGGGACAGGGTGGCATTCAGTACTTC. The V and J genes are TRBV5-5 and TRBJ2-4, with 7 bases lining up with TRBD1. Germline V gives CDR1 SGHKS, CDR2 YYEKEE (reference sequence). V shed 0 bases and J 9 bases; nucleotides not matched to a gene: 3. The CDR3 contains 13 residues.

This clonotype was recorded at least ten times. CDR3 in amino acids: CASRAGIDSGANVLTF. In nucleotides, the CDR3 is TGTGCCAGCAGAGCAGGGATTGACTCTGGGGCCAACGTCCTGACTTTC. V and J are TRBV6-2 or TRBV6-3 and TRBJ2-6, with D possibly matching TRBD1 (5 bases). The germline gives CDR1 MNHEY, CDR2 SVGEGT. The CDR3 has 16 amino acids. V lost 6 bases, J lost 0 bases, and 12 bases lay in between.

In the case of this clonotype: An end of the junction differs from the germline gene, which may be a read error. The chain links TRBV27 to TRBJ2-1; no reliable D call. The CDR3 length is 14 residues. The germline V gene has CDR1 MNHEY and CDR2 SMNVEV (reference sequence). Here the CDR3 DNA reads TGTGCCAGCAGTTTATGGGAACCCTACAGTGAGCAGTTCTTC. Amino acid sequence: CASSLWEPYSEQFF.

V gene TRBV5-5 combines with J gene TRBJ1-1; no clear D gene. This CDR3 is 13 amino acids long. Germline loops: CDR1 SGHKS, CDR2 YYEKEE (reference sequence). Trimming took off 3 bases at V and 8 bases at J, with 14 bases between the two ends. The CDR3 DNA sequence: TGTGCCAGCAGCTATTCTACGGGTCGGGAAGCTTTCTTT. Its translation: CASSYSTGREAFF.

This clonotype was recorded a few times. A read error may be the cause here, since a much bigger clone is one base away. As the CDR3 is not closed by the conserved phenylalanine or tryptophan, this likely results from a read error. The rearrangement links TRBV29-1 to TRBJ1-1; D is undetermined. The CDR3 loop spans 13 amino acids. From germline, CDR1 is SQVTM and CDR2 ANQGSEA. Trimming pared 3 bases from V and 3 bases from J, leaving 11 bases between. The CDR3 loop is CSVDSLSDTEAFY. As DNA, the CDR3 is TGCAGCGTTGACTCCCTGTCTGACACTGAAGCTTTCTAT.

There are a few counts of this clonotype. The chain combines TRBV30 with TRBJ2-7; 7 nucleotides align to TRBD2. This CDR3 contains 13 residues. V lost 2 bases to trimming and J lost 7 bases; unmatched junction nucleotides: 8. CDR1 is GTSNPN and CDR2 is SVGIG in the germline V gene (reference sequence). In DNA, the CDR3 is TGTGCCTGGAGTATGGGAGGGCCGGGGGAGCAGTACTTC. Its translation is CAWSMGGPGEQYF.

This clonotype was counted at least ten times. The genes are TRBV2 and TRBJ2-7; possibly TRBD1 for D (5 bases). This CDR3 is 13 amino acids long. Germline V gives CDR1 SNHLY, CDR2 FYNNEI. With 9 bases removed from V and 0 bases from J, the gap between germline ends came to 12 bases. For the CDR3, the DNA is TGTGCCAGACAGGCTGACACCTCCTACGAGCAGTACTTC. Translating it yields CARQADTSYEQYF.

This clonotype was observed a handful of times. V is TRBV19 and J is TRBJ2-3; 8 bases agree with TRBD2. Germline V gene data show CDR1 as LNHDA and CDR2 as SQIVND (reference sequence). This CDR3 comprises 16 residues. V lost 6 bases, J lost 3 bases, and 11 bases stayed unmatched. The CDR3 DNA follows: TGTGCCAGTAGCCTTTGGGTTGCGGGGGGAACAGATACGCAGTATTTT. Residues: CASSLWVAGGTDTQYF.

Remarks on this clonotype: This may be a read error: a much more frequent sequence differs by one nucleotide. The genes are TRBV7-8 and TRBJ2-5; TRBD1 is a possible D gene (7 bases). The CDR3 is 16 residues long. CDR1 is SGHVS, CDR2 FQNEAQ, per germline. The CDR3 sequence is CAGSLAMRGQQETQYF. The CDR3 DNA is TGTGCCGGCAGCTTAGCGATGCGGGGACAGCAAGAGACCCAGTACTTC.

About this clonotype itself: One end of the junction fails to match germline, which may point to a read error. The chain is built from TRBV4-3 and TRBJ2-7; D gene unclear. The CDR3 sequence is 15 residues long. The germline V gene encodes CDR1 LGHNA and CDR2 YSLEER. The CDR3 protein is CASGQDRKGAYEQYF. In DNA form, the CDR3 reads TGCGCCAGCGGCCAAGATCGTAAAGGAGCCTACGAGCAGTACTTC.

This clonotype has at least ten counts. This chain links TRBV20-1 with TRBJ2-7; D could derive from TRBD1 or TRBD2 (5 bases each). Germline V CDR1 and CDR2: DFQATT, SNEGSKA (reference sequence). V shed 6 bases and J shed 6 bases, with 12 bases lying between them. The CDR3 length is 11 residues. CDR3 DNA: TGCAGTGCCACAGAGGGGCTCGAGCAGTACTTC. Translating gives CSATEGLEQYF.

This clonotype has a count of ten or more. The J gene is TRBJ2-7, the V gene TRBV4-1; 9 bases match TRBD1. The CDR3 is made up of 14 amino acids. Germline lookup yields CDR1 MGHRA and CDR2 YSYEKL. With V trimmed by 0 bases and J by 9 bases, 6 bases remained unmatched. For the CDR3, the DNA is TGCGCCAGCAGCCAAGAATACTTGACAGGGGGGCAGTACTTC. Its protein product is CASSQEYLTGGQYF.

A few counts support this clonotype. CDR3 residues: CSVTIGYEQYF. CDR3 sequence (DNA): TGCAGTGTCACCATCGGCTACGAGCAGTACTTC. The J gene is TRBJ2-7, the V gene TRBV20-1; no clear D gene. Germline lookup yields CDR1 DFQATT and CDR2 SNEGSKA (reference sequence). V dropped 7 bases and J dropped 3 bases, with 10 bases sitting between them. The CDR3 sequence is 11 residues long.

Comment on this clonotype: A much bigger clone sits one base away, suggesting this may be a read error. The gene calls are TRBV10-2 and TRBJ2-4; 11 bases map to TRBD2. Germline V gene data show CDR1 as WSHSY and CDR2 as SAAADI. The CDR3 spans 15 residues. The J segment lost 3 bases and the V segment lost 8 bases, leaving 6 bases of the junction unmatched. CDR3 protein: CASRPGLADKNIQYF. CDR3 DNA: TGCGCCAGCCGCCCGGGACTAGCGGACAAAAACATTCAGTACTTC.